The 4 T cell receptor beta chains given below trace back to one sample, sequenced in a study of cytomegalovirus exposure and HLA in healthy donors. It was with 60 Vbeta and 13 Jbeta primers that the PCR ran. Produced via immunoSEQ multiplex PCR; TCRdb's table is partial and in-frame only. In total, the table holds around 190,000 clones. Sequenced input: PBMCs. Receptor source: a woman in her 30s in good health and CMV-seropositive.

The chain joins TRBV4-1 to TRBJ2-2, with TRBD1 matching over 7 bases. The CDR3 sequence is 18 residues long. V lost 1 base, J lost 4 bases, and 12 bases stayed unmatched. The V gene's germline CDR1 is MGHRA and CDR2 YSYEKL. The CDR3 sequence: CASSQGIGQARGTGELFF. As DNA, the CDR3 is TGCGCCAGCAGCCAAGGGATTGGACAGGCTCGAGGCACCGGGGAGCTGTTTTTT.

This chain connects TRBV5-8 to TRBJ1-1, with D tentatively TRBD1 (5 bases). V dropped 0 bases and J dropped 8 bases, with 14 bases sitting between them. The germline CDR1 and CDR2 sequences are SGHTS and YDEGEE. CDR3 length equals 14 residues. The CDR3 region has the DNA TGTGCCAGCAGCTTGGATGGGGGAGGACGCGAAGCTTTCTTT. Amino acids: CASSLDGGGREAFF.

The V call is TRBV9, the J call TRBJ2-7; 10 positions match TRBD2. CDR3 length equals 15 residues. After removal of 4 bases from V and 6 bases from J, the junction contained 10 bases not matched to a gene. CDR1 and CDR2 from the germline V gene are SGDLS and YYNGEE. This CDR3 is CASSLSGTSVSEQYF. The CDR3 nucleotides are TGTGCCAGCAGCCTATCCGGGACTAGCGTCTCCGAGCAGTACTTC.

The CDR3 protein is CASSLDRPTGELFF. The CDR3 region has the DNA TGTGCCAGCAGCTTGGACAGACCCACCGGGGAGCTGTTTTTT. The chain is built from TRBV5-5 and TRBJ2-2; D is ambiguous. The CDR3 is made up of 14 amino acids. V was trimmed by 0 bases and J by 4 bases, leaving 7 bases between them. CDR1 is SGHKS and CDR2 is YYEKEE in the germline V gene (reference sequence).